This T cell receptor (beta chain) was sequenced in a study of CD8 T cells in acute hepatitis C reinfection. Sequenced by immunoSEQ multiplex PCR; TCRdb stores in-frame clones only, minus some. Among 30,000 to 40,000 clones listed, about 83% were seen once. Time point of the sample: naive CD8 control sorted from an acute-time-point sample. Cells were stained for CD3, CD8 and CD45RO, excluding dead cells. The V segment lost 6 bases and the J segment 5 bases; nucleotides outside the gene matches: 14. Germline loops: CDR1 SGHAT, CDR2 FQNNGV. There are 17 residues in the CDR3. Input material: naive CD8+ T cells from PBMCs. The clonotype originates from a man aged 30-40 years with chronic hepatitis C. The V and J genes are TRBV11-2 and TRBJ2-1, with 9 bases aligning to TRBD2. CDR3 DNA: TGTGCCAGCAGAAGGGGGGTAGCGGGAGTTAGTCACAATGAGCAGTTCTTC. This gives the protein CASRRGVAGVSHNEQFF.